A single sample is the source of the 29 T cell receptor beta chains below, sequenced in a study of cytomegalovirus exposure and HLA in healthy donors. Measured with immunoSEQ multiplex PCR; TCRdb has only the in-frame clones, and not every one. The sample yields some 50,000 clones, roughly 93% seen once. The material sequenced was PBMCs. These receptors were obtained from a woman between 18 and 30 years old in good health and CMV-seronegative.

The chain recombines TRBV5-6 with TRBJ1-2; D might be TRBD1 (5 bases). V lost 4 bases and J lost 5, with 15 bases in between. Germline CDR1 is SGHDT and CDR2 is YYEEEE. This CDR3 contains 14 residues. The CDR3 loop is CASSPGGGSYGYTF. CDR3 DNA sequence: TGTGCCAGCAGCCCCGGGGGGGGAAGTTATGGCTACACCTTC.

The CDR3 DNA follows: TGTGCCAGCAGTTTCGAAGTCTGGGGCGATGAGCAGTTCTTC. Translation gives CASSFEVWGDEQFF. The J gene is TRBJ2-1, the V gene TRBV28; D might be TRBD1 (5 bases). The CDR3 spans 14 residues. The germline CDR1 and CDR2 sequences are MDHEN and SYDVKM. V was trimmed by 3 bases and J by 8 bases, leaving 14 bases between them. Variable domain in full (rest from reference TRBV28 and TRBJ2-1): DVKVTQSSRYLVKRTGEKVFLECVQDMDHENMFWYRQDPGLGLRLIYFSYDVKMKEKGDIPEGYSVSREKKERFSLILESASTNQTSMYLCASSFEVWGDEQFFGPGTRLTVL.

This clone was counted once. The genes are TRBV5-6 and TRBJ2-7; 7 bases agree with TRBD1. V was pared by 5 bases and J by 0 bases, with 8 bases of the junction left unmatched. Germline CDR1 and CDR2: SGHDT and YYEEEE. This CDR3 contains 15 residues. The CDR3: CASRWGKGASYEQYF. The CDR3, as DNA: TGTGCCAGCAGGTGGGGGAAGGGGGCCTCCTACGAGCAGTACTTC.

This clone was seen a handful of times. The chain combines TRBV7-9 with TRBJ1-2; 9 bases are shared with TRBD1. The CDR3 sequence is 16 residues long. J gave up 4 bases and V 3 bases, and 9 bases lay outside the gene matches. The germline gives CDR1 SEHNR, CDR2 FQNEAQ (reference sequence). Here the CDR3 reads CASSFPGQGKSYGYTF. The CDR3 DNA reads TGTGCCAGCAGCTTTCCGGGACAGGGAAAAAGCTATGGCTACACCTTC.

This chain joins TRBV9 and TRBJ1-1; D call uncertain. V lost 0 bases to trimming and J lost 0 bases, with 6 bases between them. The CDR3 is 14 amino acids. Germline V lookup: CDR1 SGDLS, CDR2 YYNGEE. CDR3 DNA sequence: TGTGCCAGCAGCGTAGACGGGGTGAACACTGAAGCTTTCTTT. This codes for CASSVDGVNTEAFF.

This rearrangement joins TRBV5-1 to TRBJ2-7; 7 bases agree with TRBD1. CDR1 and CDR2 (germline): SGHRS, YFSETQ. The CDR3 contains 15 residues. V was pared by 4 bases and J by 0 bases, with 7 bases of the junction left unmatched. The CDR3 loop is CASSPGQIFSYEQYV. DNA for the CDR3: TGCGCCAGCAGCCCGGGACAGATATTCTCCTACGAGCAGTACGTC.

V usage is TRBV9 and J usage is TRBJ1-1; possibly TRBD1 for D (6 bases). In germline, CDR1 is SGDLS, CDR2 YYNGEE. The length of the CDR3 is 14 residues. Trimming stripped 3 bases from V and 8 bases from J, with 17 bases between. CDR3 region: CASSAGETGTEAFF. The CDR3 DNA is TGTGCCAGCAGCGCTGGGGAGACCGGGACAGAAGCTTTCTTT.

The rearrangement joins TRBV11-2 to TRBJ2-1, with TRBD1 matching over 8 bases. The junction had 3 bases not matched to a gene; V was cut back by 1 base and J by 7 bases. From germline, CDR1 is SGHAT and CDR2 FQNNGV. The CDR3 has 14 residues. CDR3 in amino acids: CASSLGYRGNEQFF. The DNA of the CDR3 is TGTGCCAGCAGCTTAGGGTACAGGGGGAATGAGCAGTTCTTC.

This rearrangement joins TRBV7-9 to TRBJ2-2; 8 positions agree with TRBD2. The CDR3 covers 16 residues. V lost 4 bases, J lost 4 bases, and 8 bases stayed unmatched. Germline CDR1 SEHNR, CDR2 FQNEAQ (reference sequence). The CDR3 region is CASSSEAGVLTGELFF. In nucleotides, the CDR3 is TGTGCCAGCAGCTCCGAAGCGGGAGTTCTCACCGGGGAGCTGTTTTTT.

The rearrangement links TRBV9 to TRBJ1-1, with 9 bases matching TRBD1. In germline, CDR1 is SGDLS, CDR2 YYNGEE. The V gene end was trimmed by 3 bases and the J gene end by 4 bases; junction bases not matched to a gene: 4. The length of the CDR3 is 14 residues. CDR3 loop: CASSGSTGGTEAFF. CDR3 DNA sequence: TGTGCCAGCAGCGGCTCGACAGGGGGCACTGAAGCTTTCTTT.

This chain uses TRBV5-6 with TRBJ2-3; unclear D gene. Germline CDR1 and CDR2: SGHDT and YYEEEE. The CDR3 consists of 11 residues. The V and J ends lost 3 bases and 4 bases respectively, with 3 bases between them. CDR3 loop: CASSSADTQYF. The CDR3 DNA sequence: TGTGCCAGCAGCTCAGCAGATACGCAGTATTTT.

J is TRBJ2-3 and V is TRBV5-3; 8 bases line up with TRBD1. TRBV5-3 is classed as an ORF, of uncertain function. This CDR3 is 17 amino acids long. The V gene end was trimmed by 4 bases and the J gene end by 2 bases; junction bases not matched to a gene: 12. The CDR3 coding sequence is TGTGCCAGAAGCCTATCAAGGACAGGGTCTAACACAGATACGCAGTATTTT. This gives the protein CARSLSRTGSNTDTQYF.

The chain is built from TRBV7-2 and TRBJ1-5; 8 positions match TRBD1. This CDR3 is 15 amino acids long. From germline, CDR1 is SGHTA and CDR2 FQGNSA. V lost 5 bases to trimming and J lost 6 bases; unmatched junction nucleotides: 9. DNA for the CDR3: TGTGCCAGCAGCGCAAGTTTCGGGACAGGTCAGCCCCAGCATTTT. This sequence encodes CASSASFGTGQPQHF.

The table lists this clone with a count of one. The chain has TRBV30 and TRBJ1-5; TRBD1 aligns across 9 bases. The V gene end was trimmed by 5 bases and the J gene end by 4 bases; junction bases not matched to a gene: 6. CDR3 size: 14 residues. The germline V gene has CDR1 GTSNPN and CDR2 SVGIG (reference sequence). CDR3 region: CAWGPGQGNQPQHF. CDR3 nucleotides: TGTGCCTGGGGTCCGGGACAGGGTAATCAGCCCCAGCATTTT.

The V call is TRBV7-9, the J call TRBJ1-5; perhaps TRBD1 as D (5 bases). Germline lookup yields CDR1 SEHNR and CDR2 FQNEAQ (reference sequence). Trimming took off 4 bases at V and 5 bases at J, with 9 bases between the two ends. The CDR3 totals 13 residues. CDR3 coding DNA: TGTGCCAGCAGCTGGACAAAAGATCAGCCCCAGCATTTT. This encodes CASSWTKDQPQHF.

This clone was seen once. The chain carries TRBV7-2 and TRBJ1-2; TRBD1 might be the D (6 bases). The CDR3 is 15 residues long. Per germline, CDR1 SGHTA and CDR2 FQGNSA. V dropped 5 bases and J dropped 3 bases, with 16 bases sitting between them. The CDR3 DNA sequence: TGTGCCAGCAGCCCACGCCGGACAGAGGACTATGGCTACACCTTC. It codes for CASSPRRTEDYGYTF.

The rearrangement links TRBV7-2 to TRBJ2-1; TRBD1 aligns across 8 bases. Germline V gene lookup returns CDR1 SGHTA and CDR2 FQGNSA. The trim removed 0 bases at V and 3 bases at J, leaving 10 bases unmatched. The CDR3 extends over 18 amino acids. In DNA, the CDR3 is TGTGCCAGCAGCTTAGCGCGAATCCGGACAGGGTTCTACAATGAGCAGTTCTTC. It translates to CASSLARIRTGFYNEQFF.

The V call is TRBV2, the J call TRBJ2-2; no definite D call. V shed 7 bases and J shed 6 bases, with 9 bases lying between them. The CDR3 has 12 residues. The germline CDR1 and CDR2 sequences are SNHLY and FYNNEI. CDR3 residues: CASNGSPGELFF. Written as DNA, the CDR3 is TGTGCCAGCAACGGTAGTCCCGGGGAGCTGTTTTTT.

CDR3 amino acids: CASSLADSRRFF. The CDR3, as DNA: TGTGCCAGCAGCTTGGCGGACTCCCGTCGGTTCTTC. V is TRBV5-4 and J is TRBJ2-1; a possible D gene is TRBD2 (5 bases). The CDR3 extends over 12 amino acids. V lost 0 bases and J 15 bases, leaving 13 bases between the germline ends. Germline lookup yields CDR1 SGHNT and CDR2 YYREEE (reference sequence).

This clone was detected once. J is TRBJ1-4 and V is TRBV10-3, with 8 bases fitting TRBD1. J lost 8 bases, V lost 3 bases, and 8 bases had no gene match. The V gene's germline CDR1 is ENHRY and CDR2 SYGVKD. The CDR3 contains 15 residues. CDR3 in DNA: TGTGCCATCAGTGACCTAGACAGGGGAGGGGAAAAACTGTTTTTT. Translation gives CAISDLDRGGEKLFF.

This chain connects TRBV27 to TRBJ2-1, with a tentative D call TRBD2 (5 bases). The V gene lost 6 bases and the J gene lost 0 bases, with 9 bases spanning the gap. Germline assignment: CDR1 MNHEY and CDR2 SMNVEV (reference sequence). CDR3 length: 14 amino acids. This chain's CDR3 is CASSPGSSYNEQFF. As DNA, the CDR3 is TGTGCCAGCAGCCCTGGGAGCTCCTACAATGAGCAGTTCTTC.

This clone was detected a few times. The J gene is TRBJ2-7, the V gene TRBV5-3; 8 nucleotides align to TRBD2. TRBV5-3 is placed among ORFs of uncertain function. CDR3 length: 19 amino acids. V lost 4 bases, J lost 0 bases, and 18 bases stayed unmatched. Here the CDR3 reads CARSPQSGSGIGSSYEQYV. The CDR3 bases are TGTGCCAGAAGCCCCCAAAGTGGTAGCGGGATTGGGAGCTCCTACGAGCAGTACGTC.

The table lists this clone with a count of one. The chain is built from TRBV7-7 and TRBJ2-1, with 9 positions matching TRBD2. CDR3 length: 16 amino acids. The trim removed 5 bases at V and 5 bases at J, leaving 10 bases unmatched. Germline assignment: CDR1 SSHAT and CDR2 FNYEAQ (reference sequence). The CDR3 is CASSAIAGAGNNEQFF. The DNA of the CDR3 is TGTGCCAGCAGCGCCATAGCGGGAGCTGGTAACAATGAGCAGTTCTTC.

The V and J genes are TRBV7-2 and TRBJ1-2; TRBD1 matches 7 bases. V was clipped by 5 bases and J by 4 bases; unmatched bases: 7. Germline loops: CDR1 SGHTA, CDR2 FQGNSA. The CDR3 has 14 amino acids. The CDR3 spells CASSQADRVYGYTF. CDR3 coding DNA: TGTGCCAGCAGCCAAGCAGACAGGGTCTATGGCTACACCTTC.

The chain links TRBV2 to TRBJ2-2; 7 bases map to TRBD2. CDR3 length equals 15 residues. Germline V gene sequence: CDR1 SNHLY, CDR2 FYNNEI. The junction had 19 bases not matched to a gene; V was cut back by 11 bases and J by 10 bases. CDR3 sequence reads: CAQQWASGGISELFF. CDR3 nucleotides: TGTGCCCAACAGTGGGCTAGCGGAGGCATATCGGAGCTGTTTTTT.

The V and J genes are TRBV6-5 and TRBJ1-1, with TRBD1 identical over 8 bases. This CDR3 comprises 11 residues. Germline trimming cut 6 bases from V and 8 bases from J; bases unmatched to any gene: 2. CDR1 is MNHEY and CDR2 is SVGAGI in the germline V gene. The CDR3 sequence: CASRGQAEAFF. CDR3 DNA sequence: TGTGCCAGCAGGGGACAGGCGGAAGCTTTCTTT.

The chain has TRBV11-2 and TRBJ1-4; weak D call: TRBD1 (5 bases). From germline, CDR1 is SGHAT and CDR2 FQNNGV. CDR3 length: 17 residues. With 5 bases removed from V and 2 bases from J, the gap between germline ends came to 18 bases. CDR3 nucleotides: TGTGCCAGCAGCCAAGGGCGGGGGGGTGAGACTAATGAAAAACTGTTTTTT. Amino acid sequence: CASSQGRGGETNEKLFF.

The CDR3 spells CASSRLMVQGTEAFF. In DNA form, the CDR3 reads TGTGCCAGCTCTCGGCTAATGGTACAGGGCACTGAAGCTTTCTTT. The gene calls are TRBV6-5 and TRBJ1-1, with D possibly being TRBD1 (6 bases). Germline CDR1 MNHEY, CDR2 SVGAGI. This CDR3 region has 15 residues. V lost 8 bases and J 4 bases, leaving 20 bases between the germline ends.

A single count supports this clone. The chain couples TRBV6-1 to TRBJ2-7; 8 nucleotides align to TRBD1. Germline CDR1 and CDR2: MNHNS and SASEGT. V lost 5 bases and J lost 0; bases outside the gene matches: 6. The CDR3 covers 15 residues. This CDR3 reads CASSTGQGFSYEQYF. CDR3 in DNA: TGTGCCAGCAGTACCGGACAGGGCTTCTCCTACGAGCAGTACTTC.